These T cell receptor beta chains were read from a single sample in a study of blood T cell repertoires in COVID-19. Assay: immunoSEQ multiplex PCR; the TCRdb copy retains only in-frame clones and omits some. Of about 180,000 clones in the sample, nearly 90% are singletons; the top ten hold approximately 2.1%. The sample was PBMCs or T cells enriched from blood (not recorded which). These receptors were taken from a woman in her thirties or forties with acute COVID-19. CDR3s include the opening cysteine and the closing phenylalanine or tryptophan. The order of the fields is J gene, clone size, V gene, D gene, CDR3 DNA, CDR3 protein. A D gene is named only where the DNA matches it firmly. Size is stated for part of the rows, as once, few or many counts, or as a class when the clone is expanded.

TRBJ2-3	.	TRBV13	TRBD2	TGTGCCAGCAGCCAGCGGGGCCTTAGCACAGATACGCAGTATTTT	CASSQRGLSTDTQYF
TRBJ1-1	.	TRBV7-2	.	TGTGCCAGCAGCTTTAGCCCGAACACTGAAGTTTTCTTT	CASSFSPNTEVFF
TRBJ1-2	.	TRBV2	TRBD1	TGTGCCAGCAGTGCGGGGGCAGGGGGCGGCTATGGCTACACCTTC	CASSAGAGGGYGYTF
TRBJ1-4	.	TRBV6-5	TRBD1	TGTGCCAGCAGTTACCCGACAGGGACTAATGAAAAACTGTTTTTT	CASSYPTGTNEKLFF
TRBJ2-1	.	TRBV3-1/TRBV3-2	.	TGTGCCAGCAGCCAAGGTGCCGGGGGGCTATACAATGAGCAGTTCTTC	CASSQGAGGLYNEQFF
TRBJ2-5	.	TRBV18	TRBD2	TGTGCCAGCTCCAGACTAGCGTCCCAAGAGACCCAGTACTTC	CASSRLASQETQYF
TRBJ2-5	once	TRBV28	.	TGTGCCAGCAGTTTACCCGACAGACGAGAGACCCAGTACTTC	CASSLPDRRETQYF
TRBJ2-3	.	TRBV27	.	TGTGCCAGCAGTTCCCAGAAAGGGGCAGATACGCAGTATTTT	CASSSQKGADTQYF
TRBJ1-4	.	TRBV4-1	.	TGCGCCAGCAGCTTCAGGACAGTGAAGATTGCAACTAATGAAAAACTGTTTTTT	CASSFRTVKIATNEKLFF
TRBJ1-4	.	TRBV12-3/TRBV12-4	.	TGTGCCAGTAGTGGTGCGCAACATGAAAAACTGTTTTTT	CASSGAQHEKLFF
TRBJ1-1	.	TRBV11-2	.	TGTGCCAGCAGCTCTCCCCAAGGGGGCACTGAAGCTTTCTTT	CASSSPQGGTEAFF
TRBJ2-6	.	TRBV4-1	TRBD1	TGCGCCAGCAGCCTCCACGGGACAGGGATTTCTGGGGCCAACGTCCTGACTTTC	CASSLHGTGISGANVLTF
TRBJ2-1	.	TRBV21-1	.	TGTGCCAGCAGCAAAGAAGTGAGGGACAGGGATTCCTACAATGAGCAGTTCTTC	CASSKEVRDRDSYNEQFF